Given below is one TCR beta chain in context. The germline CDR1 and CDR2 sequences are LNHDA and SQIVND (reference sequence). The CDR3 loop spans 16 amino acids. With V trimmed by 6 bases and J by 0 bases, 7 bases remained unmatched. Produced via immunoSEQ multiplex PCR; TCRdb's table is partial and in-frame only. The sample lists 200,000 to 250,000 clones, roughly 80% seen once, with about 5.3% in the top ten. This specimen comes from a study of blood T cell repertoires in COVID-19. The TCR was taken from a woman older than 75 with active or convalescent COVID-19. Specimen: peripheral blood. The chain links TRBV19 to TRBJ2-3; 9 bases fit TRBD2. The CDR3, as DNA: TGTGCCAGTAGCGTGACTAGCGGTACTAGCACAGATACGCAGTATTTT. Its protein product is CASSVTSGTSTDTQYF.